These T cell receptor beta chains were read from a single sample in a study of blood T cell repertoires in COVID-19. The repertoire was sequenced with immunoSEQ multiplex PCR; TCRdb's copy has only in-frame clones and lacks some. Found here are some 340,000 clones, 75% to 90% of them singletons; the top ten hold roughly 3.6%. Sequences were obtained from peripheral blood. These receptors were collected from a woman aged 18-29 years with acute or convalescent COVID-19. Both conserved end residues are part of each CDR3. The D gene is left open where the match is weak. Rows may omit the clone size; those that give it use once, few, many or a size class.

TRBD2 14 TRBJ2-7 TRBV5-1 once CASTFIAGVGEQYF TGCGCCAGCACGTTTATAGCGGGAGTCGGCGAGCAGTACTTC
TRBD2 13 TRBJ2-2 TRBV29-1 - CSVLAGAPGELFF TGCAGCGTTTTAGCGGGAGCCCCCGGGGAGCTGTTTTTT
- 16 TRBJ2-1 TRBV3-1/TRBV3-2 few CASSPGISGSYNEQFF TGTGCCAGCAGCCCCGGTATTAGCGGCTCCTACAATGAGCAGTTCTTC
- 12 TRBJ2-3 TRBV7-9 - CASSFNLDTQYF TGTGCCAGCAGCTTTAACTTGGATACGCAGTATTTT
TRBD2 14 TRBJ2-3 TRBV4-1 - CASSPSGGTDTQYF TGCGCCAGCAGCCCTAGCGGGGGCACAGATACGCAGTATTTT
TRBD2 20 TRBJ2-2 TRBV4-2 - CASSGARGLAGTADTGELFF TGTGCCAGCAGCGGGGCTCGGGGACTAGCGGGTACAGCCGACACCGGGGAGCTGTTTTTT
- 13 TRBJ2-2 TRBV28 - CASSAQNTGELFF TGTGCCAGCAGTGCACAGAACACCGGGGAGCTGTTTTTT
TRBD2 15 TRBJ2-7 TRBV5-6 - CASSPGLAGPYEQYF TGTGCCAGCAGTCCAGGACTAGCGGGCCCCTACGAGCAGTACTTC
- 13 TRBJ1-3 TRBV29-1 - CSVVQGSGNTIYF TGCAGCGTTGTACAGGGCTCTGGAAACACCATATATTTT
- 13 TRBJ1-2 TRBV30 once CAWGTGGGGGYTF TGTGCCTGGGGGACGGGGGGCGGAGGTGGCTACACCTTC
- 18 TRBJ1-1 TRBV19 - CASSPWGGPGAVNTEAFF TGTGCCAGTAGTCCCTGGGGGGGGCCCGGAGCGGTTAACACTGAAGCTTTCTTT
- 14 TRBJ2-5 TRBV7-3 - CASSLSGFGETQYF TGTGCCAGCAGCTTGTCCGGGTTCGGTGAGACCCAGTACTTC
TRBD2 16 TRBJ2-3 TRBV4-2 - CASSQAKLAGADTQYF TGTGCCAGCAGCCAAGCGAAACTAGCGGGAGCAGATACGCAGTATTTT
- 21 TRBJ1-5 TRBV19 - CASSIGRGGDLRWMGNQPQHF TGTGCCAGTAGTATAGGCCGGGGGGGGGACCTCCGTTGGATGGGCAATCAGCCCCAGCATTTT
- 14 TRBJ2-7 TRBV5-1 - CASSPATSSYEQYF TGCGCCAGCAGCCCAGCGACCAGTTCCTACGAGCAGTACTTC
TRBD2 15 TRBJ2-5 TRBV14 - CASSQGLAGEETQYF TGTGCCAGCAGCCAAGGTCTAGCGGGTGAAGAGACCCAGTACTTC
- 10 TRBJ2-5 TRBV28 - CASTEETQYF TGTGCCAGCACCGAAGAGACCCAGTACTTC
- 18 TRBJ1-4 TRBV5-1 - CASSWNLQRSSTNEKLFF TGCGCCAGCAGCTGGAATCTGCAGCGGAGTTCAACTAATGAAAAACTGTTTTTT
- 14 TRBJ1-1 TRBV5-1 - CASSFPGSAGEAFF TGCGCCAGCAGCTTCCCTGGGTCGGCCGGGGAAGCTTTCTTT
- 13 TRBJ1-3 TRBV6-5 - CASTQTSGNTIYF TGTGCCAGCACGCAGACTTCTGGAAACACCATATATTTT
- 15 TRBJ1-5 TRBV2 - CASSPRGGRNQPQHF TGTGCCAGCAGCCCTCGGGGAGGGCGGAATCAGCCCCAGCATTTT
- 11 TRBJ1-6 TRBV21-1 few CASNSCSPLHF TGTGCCAGCAATTCCTGTTCACCCCTCCACTTT
TRBD1 14 TRBJ2-7 TRBV5-1 - CASSLGDSTYEQYF TGCGCCAGCAGCTTGGGGGACAGCACCTACGAGCAGTACTTC
TRBD1 16 TRBJ1-1 TRBV5-4 - CASSSQTPGQPPGAFF TGTGCCAGCAGCTCCCAAACCCCGGGACAGCCCCCCGGAGCTTTCTTT
TRBD1 18 TRBJ1-4 TRBV3-1/TRBV3-2 - CASSQIDREDTTNEKLFF TGTGCCAGCAGCCAGATAGACAGGGAGGACACAACTAATGAAAAACTGTTTTTT
TRBD1 19 TRBJ1-6 TRBV24-1 - CATSEFGQGGSSYNSPLHF TGTGCCACCAGTGAGTTCGGACAGGGGGGTAGCTCCTATAATTCACCCCTCCACTTT
- 15 TRBJ2-5 TRBV9 - CASSYGGGFQETQYF TGTGCCAGCAGCTACGGGGGAGGCTTTCAAGAGACCCAGTACTTC
TRBD1 13 TRBJ2-7 TRBV2 once CASRTGRSYEQYF TGTGCCAGCCGGACAGGGCGGTCCTACGAGCAGTACTTC
TRBD1 15 TRBJ1-2 TRBV7-3 - CASSLQTGDYYGYTF TGTGCCAGCAGCTTACAAACAGGGGACTACTATGGCTACACCTTC
TRBD2 16 TRBJ2-3 TRBV11-2 - CASRVTSGWSTDTQYF TGTGCCAGCAGAGTGACTAGCGGGTGGTCCACAGATACGCAGTATTTT
- 15 TRBJ1-1 TRBV4-1 - CASSQEARVGTEAFF TGCGCCAGCAGCCAAGAGGCCAGGGTAGGCACTGAAGCTTTCTTT
TRBD1 15 TRBJ1-1 TRBV6-2/TRBV6-3 - CASSYGQGRRGEAFF TGTGCCAGCAGTTACGGACAGGGGAGGAGAGGTGAAGCTTTCTTT
TRBD1 16 TRBJ2-7 TRBV6-1 many CASSEAPLGTAYEQYF TGTGCCAGCAGTGAAGCCCCTCTCGGGACAGCCTACGAGCAGTACTTC
- 15 TRBJ1-3 TRBV20-1 - CSASTTDVSGNTIYF TGCAGTGCTAGTACCACAGACGTCTCTGGAAACACCATATATTTT
- 11 TRBJ2-3 TRBV19 - CASRTRDTQYF TGTGCCAGTAGGACACGTGATACGCAGTATTTT
- 16 TRBJ2-3 TRBV30 few CAWSRASDTSTDTQYF TGTGCCTGGAGTAGGGCTAGCGACACCAGCACAGATACGCAGTATTTT
TRBD2 16 TRBJ2-3 TRBV6-1 - CASSEASSGGSDTQYF TGTGCCAGCAGTGAAGCGAGCAGCGGGGGCTCAGATACGCAGTATTTT